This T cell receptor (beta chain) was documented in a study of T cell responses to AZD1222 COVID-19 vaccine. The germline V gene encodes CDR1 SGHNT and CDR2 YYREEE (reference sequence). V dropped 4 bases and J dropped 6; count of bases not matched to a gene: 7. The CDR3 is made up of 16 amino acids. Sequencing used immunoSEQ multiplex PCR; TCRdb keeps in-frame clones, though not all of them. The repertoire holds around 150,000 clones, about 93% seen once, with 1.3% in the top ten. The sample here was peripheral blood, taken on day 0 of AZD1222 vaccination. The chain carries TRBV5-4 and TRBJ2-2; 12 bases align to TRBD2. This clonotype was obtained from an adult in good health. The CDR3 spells CASSPLTSGSPGELFF. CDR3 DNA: TGTGCCAGCAGCCCTTTGACTAGCGGGAGCCCCGGGGAGCTGTTTTTT.